The next 25 T cell receptor beta chains were all read from a single sample in a study of prognosis after radiotherapy for stage I lung cancer. Template was genomic DNA; TCR beta CDR3 amplified in two multiplex PCR rounds. First-round PCR employed TRBV- and TRBJ-specific primers for each gene. TCRdb re-analysed the multiplex PCR reads in MiXCR, keeping a single row per CDR3 protein. The sample holds tens of thousands of distinct CDR3 sequences, about 29% seen once. Sequences were derived from PBMCs, sampled before or after stereotactic body radiation therapy (not recorded which). The receptors shown here come from a donor aged 50 or older with non-small cell lung cancer.

This clonotype was recorded many times. The V gene is TRBV6-1, the J gene TRBJ1-3; D is ambiguous. The CDR3 is made up of 13 amino acids. The V and J ends lost 6 bases and 0 bases respectively, with 6 bases between them. The germline V gene encodes CDR1 MNHNS and CDR2 SASEGT. As DNA, the CDR3 is TGTGCCAGCAGATTAGCCTCTGGAAACACCATATATTTT. It specifies CASRLASGNTIYF.

Ten or more counts support this clonotype. The rearrangement joins TRBV7-3 to TRBJ2-2, with D tentatively TRBD1 (5 bases). V gave up 5 bases and J gave up 6 bases, with 13 bases separating them. This CDR3 region has 14 residues. Per germline, CDR1 SGHTA and CDR2 FQGTGA. The CDR3 DNA follows: TGTGCCAGCAGCCCCGACAGTGTTGCCGGGGAGCTGTTTTTT. Translating gives CASSPDSVAGELFF. The variable domain in full, completed from reference TRBV7-3 and TRBJ2-2, reads GAGVSQTPSNKVTEKGKYVELRCDPISGHTALYWYRQSLGQGPEFLIYFQGTGAADDSGLPNDRFFAVRPEGSVSTLKIQRTERGDSAVYLCASSPDSVAGELFFGEGSRLTVL.

This clonotype was found many times. The chain joins TRBV5-1 to TRBJ1-4; no clear D. The germline V gene encodes CDR1 SGHRS and CDR2 YFSETQ. V was cut by 0 bases and J by 5 bases, with 14 bases left in between. There are 16 residues in the CDR3. The CDR3, as DNA: TGCGCCAGCAGCTTGGCGGGTGGGGTAGGAAATGAAAAACTGTTTTTT. The encoded protein is CASSLAGGVGNEKLFF.

This clonotype showed up just a few times. V and J are TRBV12-5 and TRBJ2-5, with 12 bases fitting TRBD2. This CDR3 contains 16 residues. Germline V lookup: CDR1 LGHNT, CDR2 FRNRAP. Trimming cost V 2 bases and J 2 bases; bases outside gene matches: 3. The CDR3 DNA reads as TGTGCTAGTGGTTTGTCAGGACTAGCGGGACAAGAGACCCAGTACTTC. This codes for CASGLSGLAGQETQYF.

This clonotype was counted at least ten times. The rearrangement links TRBV20-1 to TRBJ2-7; tentatively, D is TRBD1 (7 bases). V dropped 7 bases and J dropped 3 bases, with 16 bases sitting between them. The germline CDR1 and CDR2 sequences are DFQATT and SNEGSKA (reference sequence). The CDR3 loop spans 13 amino acids. CDR3 bases: TGCAGTGGGCGGGACAGCTTAAACTACGAGCAGTACTTC. Amino acid sequence: CSGRDSLNYEQYF.

This clonotype was found many times. This rearrangement joins TRBV6-2 or TRBV6-3 to TRBJ2-5; 7 bases line up with TRBD2. CDR3 length: 16 residues. J gave up 2 bases and V 6 bases, and 12 bases lay outside the gene matches. The germline V gene has CDR1 MNHEY and CDR2 SVGEGT. CDR3 sequence (DNA): TGTGCCAGCAGGTCCTTCCTGGGGGAGGGTCAAGAGACCCAGTACTTC. Its protein is CASRSFLGEGQETQYF.

As for this clonotype: This clone may be a read error of a much larger clone one base away. The gene calls are TRBV4-1 and TRBJ2-7; 11 bases are a match to TRBD2. Germline trimming cut 4 bases from V and 4 bases from J; bases unmatched to any gene: 6. Germline values: CDR1 MGHRA, CDR2 YSYEKL. The CDR3 runs 15 residues. The CDR3 DNA sequence: TGCGCCAGCAGCCCGACCTGGACTAGCGGGTACGAGCAGTACTTC. It translates to CASSPTWTSGYEQYF.

In its sample, this clonotype was seen many times. This chain links TRBV7-9 with TRBJ1-2; 9 nucleotides match TRBD1. This CDR3 contains 17 residues. In germline, CDR1 is SEHNR, CDR2 FQNEAQ (reference sequence). V dropped 3 bases and J dropped 0; count of bases not matched to a gene: 8. CDR3: CASSLKGQGPSNYGYTF. CDR3 bases: TGTGCCAGCAGCTTGAAGGGACAGGGACCGTCTAACTATGGCTACACCTTC. Supplemented by reference TRBV7-9 and TRBJ1-2, the full variable domain reads DTGVSQNPRHKITKRGQNVTFRCDPISEHNRLYWYRQTLGQGPEFLTYFQNEAQLEKSRLLSDRFSAERPKGSFSTLEIQRTEQGDSAMYLCASSLKGQGPSNYGYTFGSGTRLTVV.

This clonotype was found many times. The rearrangement links TRBV27 to TRBJ1-1; TRBD1 aligns across 7 bases. J lost 0 bases, V lost 4 bases, and 8 bases had no gene match. This CDR3 comprises 16 residues. The germline V gene encodes CDR1 MNHEY and CDR2 SMNVEV (reference sequence). The CDR3 region is CASSSYSGTVNTEAFF. In DNA, the CDR3 is TGTGCCAGCAGTTCCTACTCCGGGACAGTGAACACTGAAGCTTTCTTT.

This clonotype was seen only once. J is TRBJ1-1 and V is TRBV19; D not resolved. The CDR3 loop spans 14 amino acids. V lost 0 bases, J lost 1 base, and 6 bases lay in between. Per germline, CDR1 LNHDA and CDR2 SQIVND (reference sequence). Written as DNA, the CDR3 is TGTGCCAGTAGTATAGATCTTGAGAACACTGAAGCTTTCTTT. This codes for CASSIDLENTEAFF.

This clonotype was found many times. Relative to the germline gene, one junction end is altered; a read error may explain this. This chain uses TRBV29-1 with TRBJ2-1; TRBD2 matches at 7 bases. The CDR3 totals 13 residues. The germline V gene encodes CDR1 SQVTM and CDR2 ANQGSEA. CDR3 in amino acids: CSVEAGRGNEQFF. The DNA for the CDR3 is TGCAGCGTGGAAGCGGGACGCGGCAATGAGCAGTTCTTC.

This clonotype is termed hyperexpanded. V gene TRBV18 combines with J gene TRBJ2-7; D is undetermined. The CDR3 spans 12 residues. Germline lookup yields CDR1 KGHSH and CDR2 LQKENI. Trimming shortened V by 6 bases and J by 4 bases, and 10 bases separated the two germline ends. The CDR3 sequence is CASSASAYEQYF. CDR3 nucleotide sequence: TGTGCCAGCTCCGCCTCGGCATACGAGCAGTACTTC.

Remarks on this clonotype: A read error may explain this, as a much larger clone is one base away. The gene calls are TRBV7-3 and TRBJ2-3, with D maybe TRBD2 (6 bases). V was trimmed by 6 bases and J by 1 base, leaving 8 bases between them. The CDR3 loop spans 13 amino acids. Germline V lookup: CDR1 SGHTA, CDR2 FQGTGA. The CDR3 loop reads CASSGTGTDTQYF. The CDR3 nucleotides read TGTGCCAGCAGTGGGACTGGCACAGATACGCAGTATTTT.

This clonotype was observed at least ten times. The rearrangement uses TRBV28 and TRBJ1-1; 9 bases are a match to TRBD1. The CDR3 is made up of 14 amino acids. Germline V gene data show CDR1 as MDHEN and CDR2 as SYDVKM. Unmatched junction bases numbered 5, after V lost 4 bases and J lost 5 bases. The CDR3 DNA sequence: TGTGCCAGCAGTTACAGGGGGCTTGGTACTGAAGCTTTCTTT. Translation gives CASSYRGLGTEAFF.

Notes on this clonotype: A far larger clone is one base from this, pointing to a likely read error. The chain has TRBV9 and TRBJ2-2; D is possibly TRBD2 (7 bases). The V gene lost 5 bases and the J gene lost 9 bases, with 20 bases spanning the gap. There are 15 residues in the CDR3. The germline V gene encodes CDR1 SGDLS and CDR2 YYNGEE. The CDR3 coding sequence is TGTGCCAGCAGTTGGGGGGGGCGCAGGAACTGGGAGCTGTTTTTT. Translation: CASSWGGRRNWELFF.

V and J are TRBV19 and TRBJ2-1, with D perhaps matching TRBD1 or TRBD2 (6 bases each). Germline V gene data show CDR1 as LNHDA and CDR2 as SQIVND (reference sequence). The V end was cut by 4 bases, the J end by 6 bases, with 13 bases between. This CDR3 contains 14 residues. CDR3 DNA sequence: TGTGCCAGTAGTACCGGGGGCTACGCCAATGAGCAGTTCTTC. Its translation is CASSTGGYANEQFF.

On this clonotype itself: Likely a read error: the CDR3 ends without its conserved phenylalanine or tryptophan. Because the CDR3's place on the DNA is in doubt, the DNA is left out and the CDR3 is given as listed by TCRdb. J is TRBJ2-7 and V is TRBV7-8; the table's D call TRBD2 went unverified against the DNA. CDR1 and CDR2 (germline): SGHVS, FQNEAQ. The CDR3 is 9 residues long, ends included. Here the CDR3 reads CASSLGLAG.

By proportion, this clonotype is large (0.1 to 1%). The CDR3 coding sequence is TGTGCCAGCACCCCAGGGACTAGCGGGAGGGCTTGGAACAATGAGCAGTTCTTC. It codes for CASTPGTSGRAWNNEQFF. The chain couples TRBV12-3 or TRBV12-4 to TRBJ2-1, with 16 bases aligning to TRBD2. Trimming at V came to 7 bases and at J to 5 bases, leaving 11 bases not matched to a gene. The CDR3 has 18 residues.

This clonotype was counted many times. This chain connects TRBV3-1 to TRBJ2-2; tentatively, D is TRBD2 (6 bases). CDR3 length: 16 residues. V was clipped by 3 bases and J by 4 bases, with 15 bases between them. Germline V gene lookup returns CDR1 LGHDT and CDR2 YNNKEL (reference sequence). In DNA, the CDR3 is TGTGCCAGCAGCCATCGTGGCAGGGAGGCCACCGGGGAGCTGTTTTTT. Translated, it gives CASSHRGREATGELFF.

Details on this clonotype: At one end, the junction sequence differs from germline, possibly due to a read error. The V gene is TRBV5-1, the J gene TRBJ2-3, with 13 nucleotides matching TRBD2. Germline CDR1 and CDR2: SGHRS and YFSETQ. The CDR3 is 16 amino acids. The CDR3, as DNA: TGCTCCAGCAGCTTGGGGGGGACTAGCGGGGCAGATACGCAGTATTTT. It translates to CSSSLGGTSGADTQYF.

The chain is built from TRBV24-1 and TRBJ2-7; 10 bases align to TRBD1. Looked up from germline, CDR1 is KGHDR and CDR2 is SFDVKD. This CDR3 spans 12 amino acids. V lost 9 bases to trimming and J lost 7 bases; unmatched junction nucleotides: 5. Here the CDR3 reads CATRQGAGEQYF. CDR3 coding DNA: TGTGCCACCCGACAGGGGGCGGGAGAGCAGTACTTC.

The table lists this clonotype with many counts. This sequence joins TRBV6-1 and TRBJ2-5, with D unresolved. V lost 5 bases and J lost 5, with 6 bases in between. Germline V lookup: CDR1 MNHNS, CDR2 SASEGT. CDR3 length: 11 residues. The CDR3 sequence: CASSRAETQYF. The CDR3 DNA sequence: TGTGCCAGCAGTCGGGCGGAGACCCAGTACTTC.

This clonotype was seen repeatedly, ten times or more. The V and J genes are TRBV5-1 and TRBJ1-4; the D gene is possibly TRBD1 (5 bases). Germline assignment: CDR1 SGHRS and CDR2 YFSETQ. The length of the CDR3 is 14 residues. V lost 1 base and J lost 5, with 9 bases in between. CDR3 DNA sequence: TGCGCCAGCAGCTTGAGGCAGGGAAATGAAAAACTGTTTTTT. It codes for CASSLRQGNEKLFF.

CDR3 in amino acids: CSAPPEEGARMNTEAFF. The DNA for the CDR3 is TGCAGTGCCCCACCAGAGGAGGGGGCCCGAATGAACACTGAAGCTTTCTTT. The V and J genes are TRBV20-1 and TRBJ1-1; TRBD1 agrees at 7 bases. Germline values: CDR1 DFQATT, CDR2 SNEGSKA (reference sequence). This CDR3 has 17 amino acids. V was clipped by 6 bases and J by 0 bases; unmatched bases: 16.

The count of this clonotype is one. A far larger clone is one nucleotide away, so this likely arose from a read error. V usage is TRBV6-4 and J usage is TRBJ2-1; TRBD2 agrees at 12 bases. Trimming took 7 bases from V and 7 from J; bases not matched to a gene: 14. CDR1 is MRHNA and CDR2 is SNTAGT in the germline V gene. The CDR3 spans 17 residues. Here the CDR3 DNA reads TGTGCCAGCATTTACTTTCGGACTAGCGGGATTCATAATGAGCAGTTCTTC. Translating gives CASIYFRTSGIHNEQFF.